The 25 T cell receptor beta chains presented below share a single source sample, sequenced in a study of T cell repertoires in cytomegalovirus infection. TCRdb itself ran the reads through MiXCR, one entry per CDR3 protein. The sample lists 560,000 or so distinct CDR3 sequences, approximately 16% occurring once. The sequencing input was CD8+ T cells from PBMCs. Receptors were obtained from a human donor in good health (CMV status not recorded). Some clones in this sample may be carry-over from other donors' samples.

This clonotype was seen many times. The gene calls are TRBV6-2 or TRBV6-3 and TRBJ1-1; weak D call: TRBD1 (5 bases). Trimming removed 6 bases at V and 1 base at J, with 15 bases between. CDR3 size: 15 residues. Looked up from germline, CDR1 is MNHEY and CDR2 is SVGEGT. The CDR3: CASSIIYGQNTEAFF. The CDR3 DNA follows: TGTGCCAGCAGCATAATATACGGACAGAACACTGAAGCTTTCTTT.

This clonotype showed up just a few times. The chain combines TRBV27 with TRBJ1-2; D gene uncertain. This CDR3 has 10 residues. The V end was cut by 2 bases, the J end by 6 bases, with 1 base between. CDR1 is MNHEY and CDR2 is SMNVEV in the germline V gene (reference sequence). CDR3 amino acids: CASSLHGYTF. The CDR3 nucleotides read TGTGCCAGCAGTTTACATGGCTACACCTTC.

There are many counts of this clonotype. V usage is TRBV6-1 and J usage is TRBJ2-7; D is perhaps TRBD1 (6 bases). Germline CDR1 is MNHNS and CDR2 is SASEGT. Trimming removed 9 bases from V and 4 bases from J, with 19 bases in between. The CDR3 length is 14 residues. The chain's CDR3 is CARLTGLGSYEQYF. CDR3 sequence (DNA): TGTGCCAGGTTGACAGGTTTGGGAAGTTACGAGCAGTACTTC.

This clonotype was detected many times. The gene calls are TRBV7-6 and TRBJ1-6; D remains ambiguous. The V end lost 1 base, the J end lost 5 bases, and 18 bases lay between the germline ends. This CDR3 has 18 amino acids. Germline assignment: CDR1 SGHVS and CDR2 FNYEAQ. This CDR3 is CASSLVAGSISDNSPLHF. The CDR3 nucleotides read TGTGCCAGCAGCTTAGTTGCTGGGTCCATATCGGATAATTCACCCCTCCACTTT.

The chain joins TRBV24-1 to TRBJ2-3, with D unclear. Germline V lookup: CDR1 KGHDR, CDR2 SFDVKD. The V end lost 3 bases, the J end lost 3 bases, and 12 bases lay between the germline ends. CDR3 length equals 15 residues. The CDR3: CATSDNPMGTDTQYF. CDR3 bases: TGTGCCACCAGTGATAACCCTATGGGAACAGATACGCAGTATTTT.

This clonotype was recorded a few times. The V and J genes are TRBV10-1 and TRBJ2-2; 10 bases line up with TRBD2. V shed 0 bases, J shed 3 bases, and the junction held 4 bases outside the gene matches. This CDR3 spans 17 amino acids. CDR1 and CDR2 (germline): WNHNN, SYGVQD (reference sequence). Written as DNA, the CDR3 is TGCGCCAGCAGTGAGTCGAGTCTAGCGGGGGACACCGGGGAGCTGTTTTTT. Its translation is CASSESSLAGDTGELFF.

This clonotype was observed a few times. The rearrangement links TRBV6-5 to TRBJ1-5, with 8 bases lining up with TRBD1. The CDR3 extends over 14 amino acids. The germline gives CDR1 MNHEY, CDR2 SVGAGI. Germline trimming cut 4 bases from V and 7 bases from J; bases unmatched to any gene: 6. The CDR3 here is CASSSLTGDQPQHF. The CDR3, as DNA: TGTGCCAGCAGTTCCCTGACAGGGGACCAGCCCCAGCATTTT.

This clonotype was counted a few times. V is TRBV4-2 and J is TRBJ2-1, with D possibly TRBD1 on 6 matching bases. Deletions cut 1 base from V and 5 bases from J, with 12 bases between. Germline CDR1 and CDR2: LGHNA and YNFKEQ. The CDR3 has 15 residues. CDR3 sequence (DNA): TGTGCCAGCAGCCAAGCCAGGGGAAGGGACAATGAGCAGTTCTTC. It specifies CASSQARGRDNEQFF.

Many counts were recorded for this clonotype. V gene TRBV9 combines with J gene TRBJ2-7; the D gene is possibly TRBD1 (6 bases). Trimming shortened V by 6 bases and J by 4 bases, and 29 bases separated the two germline ends. CDR3 length: 18 amino acids. Germline CDR1 is SGDLS and CDR2 is YYNGEE. The CDR3 nucleotides are TGTGCCAGCACCAGTGGCGGAGGACAGTCTCCCAAGAGATACGAGCAGTACTTC. Translation gives CASTSGGGQSPKRYEQYF.

This clonotype has at least ten counts. The chain is built from TRBV6-1 and TRBJ1-4; D remains unclear. The CDR3 has 15 residues. CDR1 and CDR2 from the germline V gene are MNHNS and SASEGT. Trimming cost V 4 bases and J 2 bases, with 11 bases left between them. The CDR3 spells CASSGYRGTNEKLFF. CDR3 in DNA: TGTGCCAGCAGTGGATACCGTGGGACTAATGAAAAACTGTTTTTT.

The chain employs TRBV27 and TRBJ2-5; 14 nucleotides align to TRBD2. Germline trimming cut 6 bases from V and 5 bases from J; bases unmatched to any gene: 2. This CDR3 has 14 residues. Germline CDR1 and CDR2: MNHEY and SMNVEV (reference sequence). The CDR3: CASRGLAGEETQYF. The CDR3, as DNA: TGTGCCAGCAGGGGACTAGCGGGAGAGGAGACCCAGTACTTC.

This clonotype was seen ten or more times. V gene TRBV18 combines with J gene TRBJ2-1; TRBD2 matches at 10 bases. V lost 8 bases to trimming and J lost 2 bases; unmatched junction nucleotides: 3. Germline V gives CDR1 KGHSH, CDR2 LQKENI. This CDR3 contains 14 residues. CDR3 nucleotides: TGTGCCAGCACACTAGCGGGAACCTACAATGAGCAGTTCTTC. It specifies CASTLAGTYNEQFF.

Many counts were recorded for this clonotype. This chain links TRBV19 with TRBJ2-5; the match to TRBD2 covers 8 bases. Germline CDR1 reads LNHDA; CDR2 reads SQIVND (reference sequence). The CDR3 contains 16 residues. V trimming: 1 base; J trimming: 1 base; junction bases outside the gene matches: 5. The CDR3 DNA follows: TGTGCCAGTAGTATAGGTTTAGCGGGGAGCCAAGAGACCCAGTACTTC. As protein: CASSIGLAGSQETQYF. The full variable domain, completed using reference TRBV19 and TRBJ2-5, is DGGITQSPKYLFRKEGQNVTLSCEQNLNHDAMYWYRQDPGQGLRLIYYSQIVNDFQKGDIAEGYSVSREKKESFPLTVTSAQKNPTAFYLCASSIGLAGSQETQYFGPGTRLLVL.

V and J are TRBV9 and TRBJ2-1, with D unclear. Per the germline V gene, CDR1 is SGDLS and CDR2 is YYNGEE. V was pared by 1 base and J by 6 bases, with 2 bases between. There are 11 residues in the CDR3. CDR3 in amino acids: CASSVSNEQFF. In nucleotides, the CDR3 is TGTGCCAGCAGCGTATCCAATGAGCAGTTCTTC.

This clonotype has just a few counts. J is TRBJ2-1 and V is TRBV15; D is possibly TRBD2 (7 bases). Germline CDR1 is LNHNV and CDR2 is YYDKDF (reference sequence). This CDR3 is 14 amino acids long. Trimming pared 0 bases from V and 10 bases from J, leaving 13 bases between. The CDR3 region is CATSREEGGGEQFF. The CDR3 DNA reads as TGTGCCACCAGCAGAGAAGAGGGAGGGGGAGAGCAGTTCTTC.

This clonotype has at least ten counts. This chain uses TRBV7-6 with TRBJ2-2, with 8 bases that match TRBD2. V trimming: 5 bases; J trimming: 4 bases; junction bases outside the gene matches: 6. This CDR3 contains 15 residues. CDR1 and CDR2 (germline): SGHVS, FNYEAQ. The chain's CDR3 is CASSPGTSGTGELFF. CDR3 coding DNA: TGTGCCAGCAGCCCCGGGACTAGTGGCACCGGGGAGCTGTTTTTT. Full variable domain (outside the CDR3, taken from reference TRBV7-6 and TRBJ2-2): GAGVSQSPRYKVTKRGQDVALRCDPISGHVSLYWYRQALGQGPEFLTYFNYEAQQDKSGLPNDRFSAERPEGSISTLTIQRTEQRDSAMYRCASSPGTSGTGELFFGEGSRLTVL.

Concerning this clonotype: At one of its ends the junction is not consistent with the germline gene, which may arise from a read error. The V and J genes are TRBV5-1 and TRBJ2-1; possibly TRBD2 for D (6 bases). Germline CDR1 SGHRS, CDR2 YFSETQ. The CDR3 has 15 residues. The chain's CDR3 is CASSLASVGGKELFF. The DNA for the CDR3 is TGCGCCAGCAGCTTGGCCAGTGTGGGGGGAAAAGAGCTGTTCTTC. The full variable domain, with the rest looked up from reference TRBV5-1 and TRBJ2-1, is KAGVTQTPRYLIKTRGQQVTLSCSPISGHRSVSWYQQTPGQGLQFLFEYFSETQRNKGNFPGRFSGRQFSNSRSEMNVSTLELGDSALYLCASSLASVGGKELFFGPGTRLTVL.

This clonotype was counted a few times. CDR3 bases: TGCGCCAGCAGCCAAGTTAGGGACGGATTGGAGACCCAGTACTTC. Protein product: CASSQVRDGLETQYF. The chain joins TRBV4-1 to TRBJ2-5; D is tentatively TRBD1 or TRBD2 (5 bases each). Trimming left V 1 base short and J 5 bases short, with 14 bases between. The CDR3 is 15 residues long. Germline CDR1 MGHRA, CDR2 YSYEKL.

The sample holds many counts of this clonotype. This rearrangement joins TRBV27 to TRBJ2-4, with TRBD1 matching 7 bases. Trimming cost V 4 bases and J 0 bases; bases outside gene matches: 12. Germline values: CDR1 MNHEY, CDR2 SMNVEV (reference sequence). The CDR3 spans 18 residues. The CDR3 DNA is TGTGCCAGCAGTTCCCTAGAGACAGGGAGACTAGCCAAAAACATTCAGTACTTC. This codes for CASSSLETGRLAKNIQYF.

This chain uses TRBV2 with TRBJ2-7; a weak D match, TRBD1 (7 bases). This CDR3 region has 15 residues. The V gene's germline CDR1 is SNHLY and CDR2 FYNNEI. Trimming cost V 7 bases and J 4 bases, with 20 bases left between them. The CDR3 DNA is TGTGCCAGCACCCGAGGAGGGGGCGCGATATACGAGCAGTACTTC. Residues: CASTRGGGAIYEQYF.

This clonotype was detected ten times or more. The rearrangement joins TRBV12-3 or TRBV12-4 to TRBJ2-7; the D gene could be TRBD1 or TRBD2 (5 bases each). Trimming took 5 bases from V and 3 from J, leaving 20 bases between them. The CDR3 totals 16 residues. This CDR3 is CASSLSRRDAVYEQYF. CDR3 nucleotides: TGTGCCAGCAGTCTTTCCCGACGGGACGCGGTCTACGAGCAGTACTTC.

In this sample, this clonotype turned up many times. This CDR3 reads CASRPGTARDTEAFF. DNA of the CDR3: TGTGCCAGCAGACCCGGGACAGCGAGGGACACTGAAGCTTTCTTT. The chain recombines TRBV11-2 with TRBJ1-1, with 7 bases fitting TRBD1. Trimming removed 6 bases from V and 3 bases from J; junction bases left unmatched: 10. The germline gives CDR1 SGHAT, CDR2 FQNNGV. This CDR3 comprises 15 residues. Together with reference TRBV11-2 and TRBJ1-1, the CDR3 gives the full variable domain: EAGVAQSPRYKIIEKRQSVAFWCNPISGHATLYWYQQILGQGPKLLIQFQNNGVVDDSQLPKDRFSAERLKGVDSTLKIQPAKLEDSAVYLCASRPGTARDTEAFFGQGTRLTVV.

This clonotype was recorded many times. The rearrangement uses TRBV19 and TRBJ2-2, with 7 bases that match TRBD2. Unmatched junction bases numbered 11, after V lost 3 bases and J lost 1 base. Germline V gives CDR1 LNHDA, CDR2 SQIVND (reference sequence). The CDR3 spans 18 residues. The CDR3 loop is CASSIRGSGGRNTGELFF. CDR3 DNA sequence: TGTGCCAGTAGTATCCGGGGGTCGGGGGGACGGAACACCGGGGAGCTGTTTTTT.

This clonotype has a count of ten or more. V usage is TRBV11-2 and J usage is TRBJ1-2; 9 bases are a match to TRBD1. The CDR3 loop spans 16 amino acids. Trimming removed 5 bases from V and 7 bases from J; junction bases left unmatched: 14. CDR1 is SGHAT, CDR2 FQNNGV, per germline. CDR3 residues: CASSPIGTGRSVGYTF. For the CDR3, the DNA is TGTGCCAGCAGCCCGATCGGGACAGGGCGGTCGGTTGGCTACACCTTC.

The chain couples TRBV7-3 to TRBJ2-2, with 13 bases fitting TRBD2. V lost 5 bases, J lost 4 bases, and 7 bases stayed unmatched. This CDR3 contains 17 residues. Germline V gene lookup returns CDR1 SGHTA and CDR2 FQGTGA. CDR3 DNA: TGTGCCAGCAGCACCGGGACTAGCGGGACTTCCACCGGGGAGCTGTTTTTT. The encoded protein is CASSTGTSGTSTGELFF.